A single sample is the source of the 20 T cell receptor beta chains below, sequenced in a study of identical twins. TCRdb reanalysed the 5' RACE reads using MiXCR and keeps one entry per CDR3 protein. The table lists a few hundred thousand distinct CDR3 sequences, around 9% of them singletons. Sequenced material: naive T cells sorted from blood. All receptors come from a woman aged 50 to 60 in good health.

The chain carries TRBV12-3 or TRBV12-4 and TRBJ1-5; weak D call: TRBD1 (5 bases). The CDR3 totals 18 residues. The ends were cut back, 7 bases at V and 0 bases at J, with 22 bases in the middle. The CDR3 DNA reads as TGTGCCAGCACCTTGGCGCGGGGCGCTCGGTATAGCAATCAGCCCCAGCATTTT. Amino acids: CASTLARGARYSNQPQHF.

This clonotype was recorded many times. The chain links TRBV10-3 to TRBJ2-7; D not certain. The V end was cut by 2 bases, the J end by 2 bases, with 7 bases between. This CDR3 comprises 13 residues. Germline values: CDR1 ENHRY, CDR2 SYGVKD. The CDR3 here is CAISERQTYEQYV. The CDR3 region has the DNA TGTGCCATCAGTGAGAGGCAAACCTACGAGCAGTACGTC.

This clonotype was observed a few times. The chain carries TRBV14 and TRBJ2-4; unclear D gene. Germline V gene lookup returns CDR1 SGHDN and CDR2 FVKESK. This CDR3 region has 13 residues. V was pared by 1 base and J by 8 bases, with 9 bases between. CDR3: CASSQGGLDIQYF. The CDR3 DNA reads as TGTGCCAGCAGCCAAGGGGGTCTAGACATTCAGTACTTC.

The rearrangement links TRBV5-1 to TRBJ2-1; TRBD1 matches at 7 bases. V shed 4 bases, J shed 8 bases, and the junction held 12 bases outside the gene matches. The CDR3 is 15 amino acids. CDR1 and CDR2 from the germline V gene are SGHRS and YFSETQ. CDR3 in amino acids: CASSGTDTFLDEQFF. Written as DNA, the CDR3 is TGCGCCAGCAGCGGGACAGATACCTTTTTAGATGAGCAGTTCTTC.

The table lists this clonotype with a few counts. This chain links TRBV29-1 with TRBJ2-2; TRBD1 or TRBD2 may be the D gene (6 bases each). There are 13 residues in the CDR3. V dropped 7 bases and J dropped 3 bases, with 12 bases sitting between them. The germline gives CDR1 SQVTM, CDR2 ANQGSEA. The CDR3: CSAGASDTGELFF. In DNA form, the CDR3 reads TGCAGCGCGGGGGCCAGCGACACCGGGGAGCTGTTTTTT.

Regarding this clonotype: Lacking the conserved final phenylalanine or tryptophan, this CDR3 likely reflects a read error. The V and J genes are TRBV20-1 and TRBJ2-5; 7 nucleotides agree with TRBD2. The CDR3 runs to 15 residues. Germline assignment: CDR1 DFQATT and CDR2 SNEGSKA (reference sequence). V lost 3 bases, J lost 4 bases, and 11 bases stayed unmatched. The CDR3 nucleotides are TGCAGTGCTAGTTCTGCCGGGACTATAACAGAGACCCAGTACTTA. Its protein product is CSASSAGTITETQYL.

In this sample, this clonotype turned up once. This chain links TRBV18 with TRBJ1-1, with 11 positions matching TRBD1. This CDR3 is 17 amino acids long. J was trimmed by 6 bases and V by 2 bases; bases with no gene match: 11. In germline, CDR1 is KGHSH, CDR2 LQKENI. DNA of the CDR3: TGTGCCAGCTCACCAAGTCTCACCGGGACAGGGGGTTCTGAAGCTTTCTTT. Amino acids: CASSPSLTGTGGSEAFF.

The V gene is TRBV29-1, the J gene TRBJ2-1; a weak D match, TRBD2 (6 bases). V was clipped by 5 bases and J by 6 bases, with 17 bases between them. From germline, CDR1 is SQVTM and CDR2 ANQGSEA. CDR3 size: 14 residues. The CDR3 spells CSVNTPGLLNEQFF. For the CDR3, the DNA is TGCAGCGTTAACACTCCGGGACTCCTCAATGAGCAGTTCTTC.

This clonotype was picked up a small number of times. This chain connects TRBV12-5 to TRBJ2-3; D is uncertain. The germline V gene encodes CDR1 LGHNT and CDR2 FRNRAP. V was cut by 6 bases and J by 4 bases, with 14 bases left in between. The length of the CDR3 is 14 residues. The DNA for the CDR3 is TGTGCTAGTGGAAACACAGCGATGCCAGATACGCAGTATTTT. Protein sequence: CASGNTAMPDTQYF.

V gene TRBV19 combines with J gene TRBJ2-1, with 9 bases lining up with TRBD2. Germline loops: CDR1 LNHDA, CDR2 SQIVND (reference sequence). Trimming removed 5 bases from V and 10 bases from J; junction bases left unmatched: 12. The CDR3 is 15 residues long. In nucleotides, the CDR3 is TGTGCCAGTAGTCCCTTCGGCGGGAGGGCTAGAGAGCAGTTCTTC. Translation: CASSPFGGRAREQFF.

As to this clonotype: One end of the junction does not line up with germline, which may come from a read error. J is TRBJ2-7 and V is TRBV5-5; D is unresolved. The CDR3 has 14 residues. Germline V CDR1 and CDR2: SGHKS, YYEKEE (reference sequence). The CDR3 DNA follows: TGTGCCAGCAACTTGGATGGGTCCTCCTACGAGCAGTACTTC. Its translation: CASNLDGSSYEQYF. The complete variable domain, with remaining parts taken from reference TRBV5-5 and TRBJ2-7, reads DAGVTQSPTHLIKTRGQQVTLRCSPISGHKSVSWYQQVLGQGPQFIFQYYEKEERGRGNFPDRFSARQFPNYSSELNVNALLLGDSALYLCASNLDGSSYEQYFGPGTRLTVT.

J is TRBJ2-3 and V is TRBV6-5; a possible D gene is TRBD1 (5 bases). This CDR3 comprises 15 residues. Germline V gives CDR1 MNHEY, CDR2 SVGAGI. The V end lost 2 bases, the J end lost 2 bases, and 11 bases lay between the germline ends. The CDR3 here is CASSYARAPTDTQYF. In DNA form, the CDR3 reads TGTGCCAGCAGTTACGCCAGGGCACCCACAGATACGCAGTATTTT.

V usage is TRBV4-1 and J usage is TRBJ2-3, with 11 bases lining up with TRBD1. Trimming cost V 3 bases and J 4 bases; bases outside gene matches: 15. Germline CDR1 reads MGHRA; CDR2 reads YSYEKL. The CDR3 spans 19 residues. For the CDR3, the DNA is TGCGCCAGCAGCCACTCAGGACAGGGGGCCGGAACCACCCCAGATACGCAGTATTTT. Its translation: CASSHSGQGAGTTPDTQYF.

Only a few counts were recorded for this clonotype. V gene TRBV3-1 combines with J gene TRBJ2-3, with D possibly being TRBD1 (6 bases). The CDR3 loop spans 15 amino acids. CDR1 is LGHDT, CDR2 YNNKEL, per germline (reference sequence). Trimming took off 6 bases at V and 6 bases at J, with 19 bases between the two ends. The CDR3 DNA reads TGTGCCAGCAGTCACCGGGACACACGAATGGATACGCAGTATTTT. It is translated as CASSHRDTRMDTQYF.

This clonotype was observed a handful of times. The V call is TRBV12-3 or TRBV12-4, the J call TRBJ1-3; D call uncertain. CDR3 length: 13 residues. Trimming left V 8 bases short and J 0 bases short, with 8 bases between. The CDR3 DNA is TGTGCCAGCTCTCGATTCTCTGGAAACACCATATATTTT. This encodes CASSRFSGNTIYF.

This clonotype was recorded many times. CDR3 sequence: CASRKTSLNEQFF. The CDR3 coding sequence is TGTGCCAGCAGGAAGACTAGCTTGAATGAGCAGTTCTTC. The chain joins TRBV12-3 or TRBV12-4 to TRBJ2-1, with 7 bases that match TRBD2. The CDR3 sequence is 13 residues long. Trimming at V came to 6 bases and at J to 7 bases, leaving 6 bases not matched to a gene.

This clonotype was seen more than once but under ten times. The chain has TRBV11-2 and TRBJ2-3; TRBD2 is a possible D gene (6 bases). The CDR3 contains 15 residues. The V and J ends lost 5 bases and 4 bases respectively, with 16 bases between them. CDR1 and CDR2 from the germline V gene are SGHAT and FQNNGV. CDR3 protein: CASSQNGRRADTQYF. CDR3 coding DNA: TGTGCCAGCAGCCAAAACGGGAGACGGGCAGATACGCAGTATTTT.

This clonotype was seen a handful of times. V and J are TRBV7-3 and TRBJ2-3; 12 bases fit TRBD2. This CDR3 comprises 21 residues. Germline V lookup: CDR1 SGHTA, CDR2 FQGTGA. The ends lost 5 bases at V and 0 bases at J; junction bases unmatched: 18. The CDR3 reads CASSAPPGLAGRRGSTDTQYF. CDR3 DNA sequence: TGTGCCAGCAGCGCCCCTCCTGGACTAGCGGGGAGACGGGGTAGCACAGATACGCAGTATTTT. Using reference TRBV7-3 and TRBJ2-3 for the parts outside the CDR3, the full variable domain is GAGVSQTPSNKVTEKGKYVELRCDPISGHTALYWYRQSLGQGPEFLIYFQGTGAADDSGLPNDRFFAVRPEGSVSTLKIQRTERGDSAVYLCASSAPPGLAGRRGSTDTQYFGPGTRLTVL.

This clonotype was seen a handful of times. The chain uses TRBV5-6 and TRBJ2-1; 8 bases are shared with TRBD2. The CDR3 length is 14 residues. Germline assignment: CDR1 SGHDT and CDR2 YYEEEE. Germline trimming cut 2 bases from V and 7 bases from J; bases unmatched to any gene: 5. The CDR3 sequence: CASSFTSGLNEQFF. The CDR3 coding sequence is TGTGCCAGCAGCTTTACTAGCGGACTGAATGAGCAGTTCTTC.

Regarding this clonotype: The CDR3 carries no conserved terminal phenylalanine or tryptophan, so it likely arises from a read error. The V call is TRBV12-5, the J call TRBJ2-2, with TRBD1 identical over 8 bases. CDR1 and CDR2 (germline): LGHNT, FRNRAP. The CDR3 is 16 residues long. The CDR3 here is CASGQPGGENTGDLFS. The CDR3, as DNA: TGTGCTAGTGGTCAACCAGGGGGCGAAAACACCGGGGACCTGTTTTCT.